The 14 T cell receptor beta chains reported below all come from one sample, sequenced in a study of T cells after yellow fever vaccination. Each CDR3 protein gets one entry after TCRdb re-called the 5' RACE reads with MiXCR. The sample records 500,000 to 700,000 distinct CDR3 sequences, roughly 21% being singletons. This sample comprised PBMCs, obtained 15 days after the yellow fever booster vaccination. The receptors shown here come from a young man who received the YFV17D yellow fever vaccine.

The V call is TRBV5-1, the J call TRBJ2-6; the match to TRBD1 covers 9 bases. V lost 3 bases and J lost 4; bases outside the gene matches: 8. Looked up from germline, CDR1 is SGHRS and CDR2 is YFSETQ. This CDR3 has 17 amino acids. The CDR3 DNA sequence: TGCGCCAGCAGCTCTTCCCTACAGGGGGCCGGGGCCAACGTCCTGACTTTC. Encoded protein: CASSSSLQGAGANVLTF. The full variable domain, with the rest looked up from reference TRBV5-1 and TRBJ2-6, is KAGVTQTPRYLIKTRGQQVTLSCSPISGHRSVSWYQQTPGQGLQFLFEYFSETQRNKGNFPGRFSGRQFSNSRSEMNVSTLELGDSALYLCASSSSLQGAGANVLTFGAGSRLTVL.

This clonotype was observed a handful of times. V usage is TRBV5-1 and J usage is TRBJ2-3; a weak D match, TRBD2 (6 bases). The CDR3 is 12 amino acids. V lost 4 bases and J 4 bases, leaving 7 bases between the germline ends. Germline assignment: CDR1 SGHRS and CDR2 YFSETQ. CDR3 DNA sequence: TGCGCCAGCAGCCGACTAGCAGATACGCAGTATTTT. Translated, it gives CASSRLADTQYF.

V gene TRBV5-6 combines with J gene TRBJ2-5; 8 bases align to TRBD2. Per the germline V gene, CDR1 is SGHDT and CDR2 is YYEEEE. The CDR3 is made up of 15 amino acids. V was clipped by 4 bases and J by 4 bases; unmatched bases: 9. The CDR3 here is CASSAMSGSVETQYF. The CDR3 DNA reads TGTGCCAGCAGCGCCATGAGCGGGAGCGTAGAGACCCAGTACTTC.

V is TRBV18 and J is TRBJ2-7; possible D gene TRBD2, 5 bases. V was trimmed by 2 bases and J by 6 bases, leaving 14 bases between them. This CDR3 spans 14 amino acids. Germline V lookup: CDR1 KGHSH, CDR2 LQKENI. Here the CDR3 reads CASSPSQSGSEQYF. CDR3 nucleotides: TGTGCCAGCTCACCAAGTCAGTCGGGAAGCGAGCAGTACTTC. Filled out from reference TRBV18 and TRBJ2-7, the complete variable domain reads NAGVMQNPRHLVRRRGQEARLRCSPMKGHSHVYWYRQLPEEGLKFMVYLQKENIIDESGMPKERFSAEFPKEGPSILRIQQVVRGDSAAYFCASSPSQSGSEQYFGPGTRLTVT.

This clonotype was seen only a few times. V and J are TRBV19 and TRBJ2-4; no clear D. CDR1 and CDR2 from the germline V gene are LNHDA and SQIVND (reference sequence). V was clipped by 4 bases and J by 7 bases, with 11 bases between them. The CDR3 sequence is 13 residues long. CDR3 nucleotides: TGTGCCAGTAGTACCTATACGGGCAACATTCAGTACTTC. Translating gives CASSTYTGNIQYF.

This clonotype was seen a handful of times. The V and J genes are TRBV7-8 and TRBJ1-1; 9 bases map to TRBD1. CDR3 length: 14 residues. V dropped 0 bases and J dropped 4; count of bases not matched to a gene: 0. CDR1 is SGHVS, CDR2 FQNEAQ, per germline. The CDR3 sequence: CASSLATGGTEAFF. DNA of the CDR3: TGTGCCAGCAGCTTAGCGACAGGGGGCACTGAAGCTTTCTTT.

This clonotype was detected a few times. The chain joins TRBV28 to TRBJ2-1; TRBD2 aligns across 9 bases. The CDR3 contains 14 residues. Germline V CDR1 and CDR2: MDHEN, SYDVKM. The V gene end was trimmed by 10 bases and the J gene end by 7 bases; junction bases not matched to a gene: 11. As DNA, the CDR3 is TGTGCCACCCACGGCGGGAGGGTACGGAATGAGCAGTTCTTC. Protein product: CATHGGRVRNEQFF.

This clonotype has a handful of counts. The chain carries TRBV5-1 and TRBJ2-3; 7 bases align to TRBD2. The CDR3 contains 16 residues. CDR1 and CDR2 from the germline V gene are SGHRS and YFSETQ. J gave up 2 bases and V 2 bases, and 8 bases lay outside the gene matches. CDR3 DNA: TGCGCCAGCAGCTTCATGGAGGGGACTATCACAGATACGCAGTATTTT. Its translation: CASSFMEGTITDTQYF.

The rearrangement links TRBV5-1 to TRBJ2-7; no firm D call. The CDR3 extends over 15 amino acids. Trimming left V 0 bases short and J 0 bases short, with 10 bases between. The V gene's germline CDR1 is SGHRS and CDR2 YFSETQ. The CDR3 is CASSLESALSYEQYF. The DNA of the CDR3 is TGCGCCAGCAGCTTGGAGTCAGCCCTCTCCTACGAGCAGTACTTC.

This clonotype has a handful of counts. V and J are TRBV6-5 and TRBJ2-2; TRBD2 matches at 9 bases. The CDR3 length is 17 residues. The germline V gene has CDR1 MNHEY and CDR2 SVGAGI. J lost 1 base, V lost 3 bases, and 6 bases had no gene match. In DNA, the CDR3 is TGTGCCAGCAGTTATCTGGCTAGCGGGAAGAACACCGGGGAGCTGTTTTTT. Its translation: CASSYLASGKNTGELFF.

This clonotype appeared once. CDR3 residues: CSAPRTNTGELFF. In DNA form, the CDR3 reads TGCAGTGCTCCTCGGACCAACACCGGGGAGCTGTTTTTT. The gene calls are TRBV20-1 and TRBJ2-2; D is undetermined. Per germline, CDR1 DFQATT and CDR2 SNEGSKA (reference sequence). The ends were cut back, 5 bases at V and 2 bases at J, with 9 bases in the middle. The CDR3 runs 13 residues.

This chain uses TRBV21-1 with TRBJ2-7; the table names TRBD2, a call not compared with the DNA. TRBV21-1 constitutes a pseudogene. There are 16 residues in the CDR3. The CDR3 DNA is TGTGCCAGCAGCGCGAAACTAGCGGGAGGGCCCTACGAGCAGTACTTC. This sequence encodes CASSAKLAGGPYEQYF.

Remarks on this clonotype: Its ends do not fully match the called genes, so a read error is possible. This rearrangement joins TRBV5-1 to TRBJ1-1; D possibly corresponds to TRBD1 (5 bases). The CDR3 sequence is 15 residues long. The germline V gene encodes CDR1 SGHRS and CDR2 YFSETQ. CDR3 sequence (DNA): TGCGCCAGCGGACAACGGGGATCGGAGAACACTGAAGATTTCTTT. Amino acid sequence: CASGQRGSENTEDFF.

This clonotype has at least ten counts. The V and J genes are TRBV18 and TRBJ2-5; D not resolved. The CDR3 runs to 13 residues. The germline CDR1 and CDR2 sequences are KGHSH and LQKENI. The V and J ends lost 0 bases and 5 bases respectively, with 7 bases between them. The CDR3 DNA is TGTGCCAGCTCACCACCCGGGTTGGAGACCCAGTACTTC. This sequence encodes CASSPPGLETQYF.